The 7 T cell receptor beta chains below all came from one sample that was sequenced in a study of cytomegalovirus exposure and HLA in healthy donors. PCR employed 60 Vbeta and 13 Jbeta primers. Clones were read by immunoSEQ multiplex PCR, and TCRdb kept only the in-frame ones, dropping some. The table shows under 200,000 clones, with roughly 80% occurring only once. The specimen was PBMCs. These receptor sequences come from a woman in her forties in good health and CMV-seropositive.

The chain is built from TRBV19 and TRBJ2-5; TRBD2 is a possible D gene (5 bases). Germline-derived CDR1 and CDR2 are LNHDA and SQIVND (reference sequence). The CDR3 contains 14 residues. V shed 9 bases and J shed 0 bases, with 14 bases lying between them. The CDR3 nucleotides read TGTGCCAGCCAACGCGCGGGCGACCAAGAGACCCAGTACTTC. Translating it yields CASQRAGDQETQYF. Full variable domain (missing parts from reference TRBV19 and TRBJ2-5): DGGITQSPKYLFRKEGQNVTLSCEQNLNHDAMYWYRQDPGQGLRLIYYSQIVNDFQKGDIAEGYSVSREKKESFPLTVTSAQKNPTAFYLCASQRAGDQETQYFGPGTRLLVL.

The chain couples TRBV7-9 to TRBJ2-7; TRBD1 might be the D (6 bases). Trimming took off 5 bases at V and 3 bases at J, with 23 bases between the two ends. Per the germline V gene, CDR1 is SEHNR and CDR2 is FQNEAQ (reference sequence). The CDR3 covers 17 residues. CDR3 nucleotide sequence: TGTGCCAGCAGCCCCCTCCTACCTGGGCGGACAGTCTACGAGCAGTACTTC. Protein product: CASSPLLPGRTVYEQYF.

The chain joins TRBV6-1 to TRBJ1-1, with D possibly matching TRBD1 (5 bases). V was trimmed by 6 bases and J by 1 base, leaving 9 bases between them. This CDR3 has 13 residues. Germline V gene lookup returns CDR1 MNHNS and CDR2 SASEGT. DNA for the CDR3: TGTGCCAGCAGCGGGGGAGCGAACACTGAAGCTTTCTTT. It yields the protein CASSGGANTEAFF.

This clone has just one count. The V call is TRBV5-1, the J call TRBJ2-7; D remains unclear. This CDR3 region has 12 residues. CDR1 and CDR2 from the germline V gene are SGHRS and YFSETQ. V was trimmed by 0 bases and J by 2 bases, leaving 3 bases between them. CDR3 in amino acids: CASSLGAYEQYF. The CDR3 DNA is TGCGCCAGCAGCTTGGGCGCCTACGAGCAGTACTTC.

This clone was recorded a few times. This chain connects TRBV30 to TRBJ1-2, with 10 bases lining up with TRBD1. The CDR3 runs to 14 residues. Germline V gives CDR1 GTSNPN, CDR2 SVGIG (reference sequence). V lost 4 bases and J lost 3; bases outside the gene matches: 5. The CDR3 loop is CAWTLTGGYYGYTF. The DNA of the CDR3 is TGTGCCTGGACCCTGACAGGGGGCTACTATGGCTACACCTTC.

This clone has more than one count but fewer than ten. V is TRBV7-2 and J is TRBJ1-5; D perhaps matches TRBD1 (6 bases). Germline V gene lookup returns CDR1 SGHTA and CDR2 FQGNSA. This CDR3 has 14 amino acids. The V gene lost 3 bases and the J gene lost 2 bases, with 8 bases spanning the gap. CDR3 nucleotide sequence: TGTGCCAGCAGCTTCGCAGGGGGCAATCAGCCCCAGCATTTT. Translating gives CASSFAGGNQPQHF.

This rearrangement joins TRBV6-1 to TRBJ2-1; D not certain. The length of the CDR3 is 13 residues. Per germline, CDR1 MNHNS and CDR2 SASEGT. V shed 7 bases and J shed 0 bases, with 7 bases lying between them. CDR3: CASTRNSYNEQFF. Here the CDR3 DNA reads TGTGCCAGCACGAGGAACTCCTACAATGAGCAGTTCTTC.